A selection of T cell receptor beta chains follows, all from one sample in a study of blood T cell repertoires in COVID-19. Repertoires were generated with immunoSEQ multiplex PCR, while TCRdb's copy carries only in-frame clones and drops some. Seen here are 60,000 to 70,000 clones, roughly 81% observed once, and the top ten hold about a sixth. Sample: peripheral blood. All receptors derive from a man older than 75 with acute or convalescent COVID-19. Both conserved end residues are part of each CDR3. A D gene is named only where the DNA matches it firmly. Some rows have no size entry. The others give once, few or many, or a class for an expanded clone.

j_call: TRBJ1-1; v_call: TRBV7-3; d_call: TRBD1; clone_size: -; cdr3_nt: TGTGCCAGCAGCCTGGACAGGGTAACTGAAGCTTTCTTT; cdr3_aa: CASSLDRVTEAFF
j_call: TRBJ2-1; v_call: TRBV7-9; d_call: TRBD2; clone_size: -; cdr3_nt: TGTGCCAGCAGCTTAGATCTAGCGGGAGACCACAATGAGCAGTTCTTC; cdr3_aa: CASSLDLAGDHNEQFF
j_call: TRBJ1-6; v_call: TRBV30; d_call: -; clone_size: -; cdr3_nt: TGTGCCTGGGGACAGTCTAATTCACCCCTCCACTTT; cdr3_aa: CAWGQSNSPLHF
j_call: TRBJ2-2; v_call: TRBV2; d_call: -; clone_size: -; cdr3_nt: TGTGCCAGCAGTGAACCCGGGGCGAACACCGGGGAGCTGTTTTTT; cdr3_aa: CASSEPGANTGELFF
j_call: TRBJ1-6; v_call: TRBV4-3; d_call: -; clone_size: -; cdr3_nt: TGCGCCAGCAGCCAAGCCTCTTTACGGGGGGCCTATAATTCACCCCTCCACTTT; cdr3_aa: CASSQASLRGAYNSPLHF
j_call: TRBJ2-1; v_call: TRBV29-1; d_call: TRBD2; clone_size: -; cdr3_nt: TGCAGCGTTGAAGTGGGCTGGACTAGCGGGAGTAGGAATGAGCAGTTCTTC; cdr3_aa: CSVEVGWTSGSRNEQFF
j_call: TRBJ1-2; v_call: TRBV7-2; d_call: -; clone_size: -; cdr3_nt: TGTGCCAGCACCCTGCGCGGGAACTATGGCTACACCTTC; cdr3_aa: CASTLRGNYGYTF
j_call: TRBJ2-3; v_call: TRBV5-1; d_call: TRBD2; clone_size: -; cdr3_nt: TGCGCCAGCAGCGGGACTAGCGTCTCTAGCACAGATACGCAGTATTTT; cdr3_aa: CASSGTSVSSTDTQYF
j_call: TRBJ2-3; v_call: TRBV7-2; d_call: -; clone_size: -; cdr3_nt: TGTGCCAGCGGCCGGGACACGAGCACAGATACGCAGTATTTT; cdr3_aa: CASGRDTSTDTQYF
j_call: TRBJ2-7; v_call: TRBV11-2; d_call: -; clone_size: -; cdr3_nt: TGTGCCAGCAGCCTAAACAGGGACCCCTCCTACGAGCAGTACTTC; cdr3_aa: CASSLNRDPSYEQYF
j_call: TRBJ2-3; v_call: TRBV5-1; d_call: TRBD2; clone_size: -; cdr3_nt: TGCGCCAGCAGCTTGGAGCGGGGGGGCACAGATACGCAGTATTTT; cdr3_aa: CASSLERGGTDTQYF
j_call: TRBJ2-2; v_call: TRBV28; d_call: TRBD1; clone_size: -; cdr3_nt: TGTGCCAGCAGTTTCAATCCGGGACAGGGGGACACCGGGGAGCTGTTTTTT; cdr3_aa: CASSFNPGQGDTGELFF
j_call: TRBJ2-2; v_call: TRBV7-9; d_call: TRBD1; clone_size: -; cdr3_nt: TGTGCCAGCAGCTGGCCCGGGACAGGGCCGAACACCGGGGAGCTGTTTTTT; cdr3_aa: CASSWPGTGPNTGELFF
j_call: TRBJ1-5; v_call: TRBV15; d_call: -; clone_size: once; cdr3_nt: TGTGCCACCAGCAGACCAACAGGAGTCAATCAGCCCCAGCATTTT; cdr3_aa: CATSRPTGVNQPQHF
j_call: TRBJ2-3; v_call: TRBV2; d_call: TRBD2; clone_size: -; cdr3_nt: TGTGCCAGCATTCTCAGGACTAGCGGTACAGATACGCAGTATTTT; cdr3_aa: CASILRTSGTDTQYF
j_call: TRBJ2-7; v_call: TRBV11-2; d_call: -; clone_size: -; cdr3_nt: TGTGCCAGCAGCTTAGCAGGCTACGAGCAGTACTTC; cdr3_aa: CASSLAGYEQYF
j_call: TRBJ2-3; v_call: TRBV5-1; d_call: -; clone_size: once; cdr3_nt: TGCGCCAGCAGATCCTCAGGGAGCACAGATACGCAGTATTTT; cdr3_aa: CASRSSGSTDTQYF
j_call: TRBJ1-6; v_call: TRBV5-6; d_call: -; clone_size: -; cdr3_nt: TGTGCCAGCAGCTCGGACAGCTCCTATAATTCACCCCTCCACTTT; cdr3_aa: CASSSDSSYNSPLHF
j_call: TRBJ2-1; v_call: TRBV24-1; d_call: -; clone_size: -; cdr3_nt: TGTGCCACCAGTGATCCCACTCGGGGAGTGAAATCCTACAATGAGCAGTTCTTC; cdr3_aa: CATSDPTRGVKSYNEQFF
j_call: TRBJ2-2; v_call: TRBV7-8; d_call: -; clone_size: -; cdr3_nt: TGTGCCAGCAGCACCCGGTCCCCTTTCGGGGAGCTGTTTTTT; cdr3_aa: CASSTRSPFGELFF
j_call: TRBJ2-3; v_call: TRBV19; d_call: -; clone_size: -; cdr3_nt: TGTGCCAGTAGTATATCCCGACAATCCACAGATACGCAGTATTTT; cdr3_aa: CASSISRQSTDTQYF
j_call: TRBJ2-7; v_call: TRBV5-6; d_call: -; clone_size: once; cdr3_nt: TGTGCCAGCACCCTGCAGGGGCCGGGAAGAGAGCAGTACTTC; cdr3_aa: CASTLQGPGREQYF
j_call: TRBJ2-5; v_call: TRBV7-3; d_call: -; clone_size: -; cdr3_nt: TGTGCCAGCAGCCTGGGACACCACCAAGAGACCCAGTACTTC; cdr3_aa: CASSLGHHQETQYF
j_call: TRBJ2-7; v_call: TRBV27; d_call: -; clone_size: -; cdr3_nt: TGTGCCAGCAGTGGGAACAGGGTATCCTACGAGCAGTACTTC; cdr3_aa: CASSGNRVSYEQYF
j_call: TRBJ2-1; v_call: TRBV6-2/TRBV6-3; d_call: TRBD2; clone_size: -; cdr3_nt: TGTGCCAGCAGTTCCCTCGGGCTAGCGGGGAGGGGTGAGCAGTTCTTC; cdr3_aa: CASSSLGLAGRGEQFF
j_call: TRBJ2-5; v_call: TRBV12-3/TRBV12-4; d_call: TRBD2; clone_size: -; cdr3_nt: TGTGCCAGCAGTGGACTAGCGGTGACCCAGTACTTC; cdr3_aa: CASSGLAVTQYF
j_call: TRBJ1-5; v_call: TRBV19; d_call: -; clone_size: -; cdr3_nt: TGTGCCAGTAGCCCTACGGCGACAAGGCTGAGTCGCAATCAGCCCCAGCATTTT; cdr3_aa: CASSPTATRLSRNQPQHF
j_call: TRBJ2-3; v_call: TRBV18; d_call: -; clone_size: once; cdr3_nt: TGTGCCAGCTCACGCGGGACTCTCCCCCTGTGGTGGACAGATACGCAGTATTTT; cdr3_aa: CASSRGTLPLWWTDTQYF
j_call: TRBJ1-4; v_call: TRBV12-3/TRBV12-4; d_call: -; clone_size: -; cdr3_nt: TGTGCCAGCAGTTTTGGCGGGCCTGAAAAACTGTTTTTT; cdr3_aa: CASSFGGPEKLFF
j_call: TRBJ1-3; v_call: TRBV4-1; d_call: -; clone_size: once; cdr3_nt: TGCGCCAGCAGCCTCCCCCCCCTGGGCACTCCGTCGGGAAACACCATATATTTT; cdr3_aa: CASSLPPLGTPSGNTIYF
j_call: TRBJ2-7; v_call: TRBV28; d_call: -; clone_size: -; cdr3_nt: TGTGCCAGCAGGACAAGCTCGGGGACCTACGAGCAGTACTTC; cdr3_aa: CASRTSSGTYEQYF
j_call: TRBJ1-2; v_call: TRBV3-1/TRBV3-2; d_call: TRBD1; clone_size: -; cdr3_nt: TGTGCCAGCAGCCAACAGACAGGGTCGAATGGCTACACCTTC; cdr3_aa: CASSQQTGSNGYTF
j_call: TRBJ2-3; v_call: TRBV7-3; d_call: TRBD2; clone_size: -; cdr3_nt: TGTGCCAGCAGCCAAGGGGGGCTAGCGGGGTTTTATACGCAGTATTTT; cdr3_aa: CASSQGGLAGFYTQYF
j_call: TRBJ2-1; v_call: TRBV5-1; d_call: -; clone_size: -; cdr3_nt: TGCGCCAGCAGCTTGACAGAAAGCTCCTACAATGAGCAGTTCTTC; cdr3_aa: CASSLTESSYNEQFF
j_call: TRBJ2-4; v_call: TRBV7-2; d_call: TRBD1; clone_size: -; cdr3_nt: TGTGCCAGCAGCTTACAAACAGGGGCGGACATTCAGTACTTC; cdr3_aa: CASSLQTGADIQYF
j_call: TRBJ1-5; v_call: TRBV18; d_call: -; clone_size: -; cdr3_nt: TGTGCCAGCTCACCACCGGAGGGTGGGAATCAGCCCCAGCATTTT; cdr3_aa: CASSPPEGGNQPQHF
j_call: TRBJ1-6; v_call: TRBV5-6; d_call: TRBD1; clone_size: -; cdr3_nt: TGTGCCAGCAGCCCAATCTCGACAGGGTCCGGTAATTCACCCCTCCACTTT; cdr3_aa: CASSPISTGSGNSPLHF
j_call: TRBJ2-7; v_call: TRBV7-2; d_call: -; clone_size: -; cdr3_nt: TGTGCCAGCAGCTTAGGGCAGGGGCTCTTTTACGAGCAGTACTTC; cdr3_aa: CASSLGQGLFYEQYF
j_call: TRBJ2-3; v_call: TRBV9; d_call: -; clone_size: -; cdr3_nt: TGTGTCCGGGACTCCGCTCGGACGCAGTATTTT; cdr3_aa: CVRDSARTQYF
j_call: TRBJ2-7; v_call: TRBV7-2; d_call: TRBD1; clone_size: -; cdr3_nt: TGTGCCAGCAGCTTGACAGGGGGCGAGAGCGAGCAGTACTTC; cdr3_aa: CASSLTGGESEQYF
j_call: TRBJ1-5; v_call: TRBV28; d_call: -; clone_size: -; cdr3_nt: TGTGCCAGCAGTTGGGGGCCACCATCGAGTCAGCCCCAGCATTTT; cdr3_aa: CASSWGPPSSQPQHF
j_call: TRBJ2-7; v_call: TRBV5-6; d_call: -; clone_size: -; cdr3_nt: TGTGCCAGCAGCTTGGGGTTCCAGCGAGATGAGGCCGAGCAGTACTTC; cdr3_aa: CASSLGFQRDEAEQYF
j_call: TRBJ2-3; v_call: TRBV2; d_call: -; clone_size: -; cdr3_nt: TGTGCCACCAAGCCAGCGGCTAGCACAGATACGCAGTATTTT; cdr3_aa: CATKPAASTDTQYF
j_call: TRBJ1-3; v_call: TRBV5-1; d_call: -; clone_size: -; cdr3_nt: TGCGCCAGCAGCCCGTACGCGGCTGGAAACACCATATATTTT; cdr3_aa: CASSPYAAGNTIYF
j_call: TRBJ2-2; v_call: TRBV9; d_call: TRBD2; clone_size: -; cdr3_nt: TGTGCCAGCAGCGTTAGCATGACTAGCGGGAACACCGGGGAGCTGTTTTTT; cdr3_aa: CASSVSMTSGNTGELFF
j_call: TRBJ1-4; v_call: TRBV2; d_call: -; clone_size: -; cdr3_nt: TGTGCCAGCAGTGAAGCGGTGCCCTTGGTGGCGGGGCCCCCGGGAAAACTGTTTTTT; cdr3_aa: CASSEAVPLVAGPPGKLFF
j_call: TRBJ2-7; v_call: TRBV11-3; d_call: -; clone_size: -; cdr3_nt: TGTGCCAGCAGCCCAGACAGTCTCCGGAACGAGCAGTACTTC; cdr3_aa: CASSPDSLRNEQYF
j_call: TRBJ1-6; v_call: TRBV6-5; d_call: -; clone_size: -; cdr3_nt: TGTGCCAGCAGTTACGACAGAGGAATCGATAATTCACCCCTCCACTTT; cdr3_aa: CASSYDRGIDNSPLHF
j_call: TRBJ2-3; v_call: TRBV15; d_call: -; clone_size: -; cdr3_nt: TGTGCCACCAGCAGAGAGGGAGCAGCTAGCACAGATACGCAGTATTTT; cdr3_aa: CATSREGAASTDTQYF
j_call: TRBJ2-7; v_call: TRBV7-9; d_call: -; clone_size: few; cdr3_nt: TGTGCCAGCAGCTATGTGAGCGGGTCCTCCTACGAGCAGTACTTC; cdr3_aa: CASSYVSGSSYEQYF
j_call: TRBJ2-5; v_call: TRBV4-3; d_call: -; clone_size: -; cdr3_nt: TGCGCCAGCAGCCAAGGTTCGTCTAGCGCCGTAGGAGAGACCCAGTACTTC; cdr3_aa: CASSQGSSSAVGETQYF
j_call: TRBJ2-7; v_call: TRBV5-6; d_call: TRBD2; clone_size: few; cdr3_nt: TGTGCCAGCAGCGAAACGGTGTTAGCGGGAGGGCCGGTTTACGAGCAGTACTTC; cdr3_aa: CASSETVLAGGPVYEQYF
j_call: TRBJ2-3; v_call: TRBV5-4; d_call: -; clone_size: -; cdr3_nt: TGTGCCAGCAGCGTATCTCGGGGTTGGGTTGGTGGTACGCAGTATTTT; cdr3_aa: CASSVSRGWVGGTQYF
j_call: TRBJ1-6; v_call: TRBV19; d_call: TRBD1; clone_size: -; cdr3_nt: TGTGCCAGTAGTCCCCGGACAGGGGAGCCCAATTCACCCCTCCACTTT; cdr3_aa: CASSPRTGEPNSPLHF
j_call: TRBJ1-5; v_call: TRBV29-1; d_call: TRBD1; clone_size: -; cdr3_nt: TGCAGCGCCAGCACAGGGGGCAATCAGCCCCAGCATTTT; cdr3_aa: CSASTGGNQPQHF
j_call: TRBJ2-6; v_call: TRBV6-2/TRBV6-3; d_call: -; clone_size: -; cdr3_nt: TGTGCCAGCAGTGACATTGGGGCCAACGTCCTGACTTTC; cdr3_aa: CASSDIGANVLTF